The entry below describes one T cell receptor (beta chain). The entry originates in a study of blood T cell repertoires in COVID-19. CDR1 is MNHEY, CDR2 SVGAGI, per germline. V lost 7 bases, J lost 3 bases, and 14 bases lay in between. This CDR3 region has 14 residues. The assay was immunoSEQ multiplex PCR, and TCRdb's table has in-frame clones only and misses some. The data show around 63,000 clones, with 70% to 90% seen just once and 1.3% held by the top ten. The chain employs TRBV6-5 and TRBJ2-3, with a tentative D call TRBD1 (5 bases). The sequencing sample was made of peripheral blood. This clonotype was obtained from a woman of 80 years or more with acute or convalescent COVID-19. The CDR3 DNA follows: TGTGCCAGCATCCAGGGAATGTGGACAGATACGCAGTATTTT. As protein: CASIQGMWTDTQYF.